Listed below are T cell receptor beta chains from one sample, sequenced in a study of human T cells and chemical hapten exposure. In TCRdb, the RACE reads were re-called with MiXCR into one record per CDR3 protein. The sample has around 380,000 distinct CDR3 sequences, approximately 5.1% seen once; the top ten hold about 2.2%. The sample was whole blood, taken in connection with sensitization to the hapten diphenylcyclopropenone (DPC). The receptors come from a woman aged 45-60 years with alopecia areata. Some clones in this sample may be carry-over from other donors' samples. The CDR3 runs from the conserved cysteine through the conserved F or W. Expanded clones are given a class, and other clones once, few, many or no size at all.

V gene	clone size	J gene	CDR3 protein
TRBV2	NA	TRBJ1-5	CASSDRGQRGQPQHF
TRBV5-6	many	TRBJ1-1	CASRNRGLMNTEAFF
TRBV29-1	many	TRBJ2-4	CSVEDSKHINIQYF
TRBV5-1	NA	TRBJ1-4	CASSLTGQGVPNEKLFF
TRBV20-1	many	TRBJ2-6	CSARGGNSGANVLTF
TRBV12-3/TRBV12-4	NA	TRBJ2-3	CASSLNIGATDTQYF
TRBV5-1	many	TRBJ1-6	CASSSGQGASPLHF
TRBV29-1	many	TRBJ2-5	CSGSSGDTKRTQYF
TRBV20-1	NA	TRBJ2-7	CSARGGRSYEQYF
TRBV6-1	few	TRBJ1-5	CASSEGGTNQPQHF
TRBV9	many	TRBJ1-1	CASSVGEGVVNTEAFF
TRBV4-3	many	TRBJ1-2	CASSQGYDLNYGYTF
TRBV6-5	NA	TRBJ2-3	CASSLAGGLADTQYF
TRBV19	few	TRBJ1-6	CASSIPTRDSNYSPLHF
TRBV27	NA	TRBJ2-3	CASSFQAVADTQYF
TRBV19	few	TRBJ2-7	CASRTGTSGPYEQYF
TRBV12-3/TRBV12-4	few	TRBJ2-7	CASSLGQRGGEQYF
TRBV6-4	few	TRBJ2-2	CASSQLSNTGELFF
TRBV20-1	many	TRBJ2-4	CSARDSPGRNIQYF
TRBV7-6	many	TRBJ2-6	CASSQSRDGYSGANVLTF
TRBV2	few	TRBJ2-1	CASSPLAGGQGNEQFF
TRBV6-6	NA	TRBJ1-5	CASSMGGASNQPQHF
TRBV5-1	few	TRBJ2-1	CASGDPLAGGLDEQFF
TRBV27	many	TRBJ1-1	CASRTNAEAFF
TRBV7-3	NA	TRBJ2-7	CASSLGDRSSYEQYF
TRBV7-9	many	TRBJ2-3	CASSLQATDTQYF
TRBV20-1	many	TRBJ2-3	CSASTDTQYF
TRBV12-3/TRBV12-4	many	TRBJ2-7	CASSVGPEQYF
TRBV2	NA	TRBJ1-5	CASSVQDSNQPQHF
TRBV28	many	TRBJ1-1	CASSEPAGGRGTEAFF
TRBV5-6	few	TRBJ2-7	CASSSTGTHEQYF
TRBV4-1	many	TRBJ1-1	CASSQDGGQRITEAFF
TRBV6-5	NA	TRBJ2-5	CASSYRSRVGVETQYF
TRBV29-1	few	TRBJ2-6	CSVETGVGANVLTF
TRBV7-2	many	TRBJ2-5	CASSLGTSGGSQETQYF
TRBV6-2/TRBV6-3	few	TRBJ1-1	CASNTNTEAFF
TRBV7-6	NA	TRBJ1-1	CASSSRASNNEAFF
TRBV6-1	few	TRBJ1-5	CASGQVGGNQPQHF
TRBV28	many	TRBJ2-3	CAISESSPQYF
TRBV9	NA	TRBJ2-1	CASSVSPYNEQFF
TRBV20-1	many	TRBJ2-7	CSARRARGDPYEQYF
TRBV20-1	many	TRBJ2-7	CSALRTRDYEQYF
TRBV9	few	TRBJ1-1	CASSPNPAEAFF
TRBV7-2	NA	TRBJ2-5	CASSPGGGYQETQYF
TRBV7-9	NA	TRBJ2-5	CASSSGGQGAYETQYF
TRBV21-1	NA	TRBJ1-1	CASSKEGFEEEEAFF
TRBV7-2	NA	TRBJ2-2	CASSLLVGRGTGELFF
TRBV11-2	NA	TRBJ1-4	CASSTGQGKGEKLFF
TRBV6-5	few	TRBJ1-6	CASSYFRAAYNSPLHF
TRBV11-1	many	TRBJ2-3	CASSLKRGIAGNTQYF
TRBV24-1	many	TRBJ2-2	CATSDSGTPNTGELFF
TRBV7-9	many	TRBJ2-3	CASSSLLEPDTQYF
TRBV5-1	few	TRBJ2-7	CASSSSGSYEQYF